This T cell receptor (beta chain) was obtained from a study of blood T cell repertoires in COVID-19. This table comes from immunoSEQ multiplex PCR, and its TCRdb copy is limited to in-frame clones, with some not included. The sample has around 190,000 clones, over 75% seen once; the top ten hold approximately 6.2%. V was clipped by 0 bases and J by 2 bases; unmatched bases: 10. Germline-derived CDR1 and CDR2 are LGHNA and YSLEER. The CDR3 is made up of 18 amino acids. The source is a man between 70 and 80 years old with active or convalescent COVID-19. Sequencing input: peripheral blood. The genes are TRBV4-3 and TRBJ2-5, with 9 bases identical to TRBD2. CDR3 nucleotide sequence: TGCGCCAGCAGCCAAGATCTTATTGCGGGGGGGCGGCAAGAGACCCAGTACTTC. Its protein product is CASSQDLIAGGRQETQYF.